Sequencing of this T cell receptor beta chain was carried out in a study of cytomegalovirus exposure and HLA in healthy donors. TCRdb's table, derived via immunoSEQ multiplex PCR, lists solely in-frame clones and lacks some. Among more than 95,000 clones listed, under 90% were seen once. The CDR3 totals 13 residues. Trimming removed 6 bases at V and 8 bases at J, with 14 bases between. The germline gives CDR1 MNHEY, CDR2 SVGAGI. This sequence was found in a woman under 30 in good health and CMV-seronegative. Sequencing input: PBMCs. This sequence joins TRBV6-5 and TRBJ2-1, with D possibly TRBD1 on 6 matching bases. CDR3 residues: CASSPQGSDEQFF. The DNA of the CDR3 is TGTGCCAGCAGCCCGCAGGGGTCCGATGAGCAGTTCTTC.